This T cell receptor beta chain was sequenced for a study of cytomegalovirus exposure and HLA in healthy donors. Across the whole study: Ancestry clustering placed about four fifths of over 300 genotyped donors in the Caucasian-associated cluster. General study findings and limits: Information on immune exposure was restricted to one variable (CMV serostatus). In a later analysis, 15,000 to 20,000 TCR beta sequences were associated with HLA alleles at 0.05 false discovery rate. The authors later found TCR association rates varying by HLA locus, with DRB1 most and HLA-C fewest.

The CDR3 extends over 15 amino acids. The ends were cut back, 5 bases at V and 5 bases at J, with 15 bases in the middle. Germline V CDR1 and CDR2: MNHNS, SASEGT. Researchers ran the PCR with 60 Vbeta and 13 Jbeta primers. The table came from immunoSEQ multiplex PCR; TCRdb's copy has only in-frame clones and leaves some out. The sample contains around 70,000 clones, about two thirds of which appear only once. On this clone: Its matching antigen is unknown.

The sequenced sample was PBMCs. V gene TRBV6-1 combines with J gene TRBJ2-2; TRBD1 is a possible D gene (6 bases). The receptor comes from a woman aged 35 to 49 in good health and CMV-seropositive. The CDR3 loop reads CASSIRGQSTGELFF. The CDR3 DNA reads TGTGCCAGCAGTATAAGAGGACAGAGTACCGGGGAGCTGTTTTTT.